Detailed here is one T cell receptor beta chain. This entry is derived from a study of blood T cell repertoires in COVID-19. Germline V gene lookup returns CDR1 MNHNS and CDR2 SASEGT. With 4 bases clipped from V and 5 bases from J, the junction kept 12 bases outside the gene matches. The length of the CDR3 is 16 residues. Produced via immunoSEQ multiplex PCR; TCRdb's table is partial and in-frame only. Found here are 200,000 to 250,000 clones, just over 85% of them singletons; the top ten hold roughly 15%. The chain carries TRBV6-1 and TRBJ1-2; 8 positions agree with TRBD1. Sequenced: PBMCs or T cells enriched from blood (not recorded which). The receptor's source is a woman in her 50s with acute COVID-19. The DNA for the CDR3 is TGTGCCAGCAGTGTGGGATATACCGGGACAGGATATGGCTACACCTTC. It is translated as CASSVGYTGTGYGYTF.